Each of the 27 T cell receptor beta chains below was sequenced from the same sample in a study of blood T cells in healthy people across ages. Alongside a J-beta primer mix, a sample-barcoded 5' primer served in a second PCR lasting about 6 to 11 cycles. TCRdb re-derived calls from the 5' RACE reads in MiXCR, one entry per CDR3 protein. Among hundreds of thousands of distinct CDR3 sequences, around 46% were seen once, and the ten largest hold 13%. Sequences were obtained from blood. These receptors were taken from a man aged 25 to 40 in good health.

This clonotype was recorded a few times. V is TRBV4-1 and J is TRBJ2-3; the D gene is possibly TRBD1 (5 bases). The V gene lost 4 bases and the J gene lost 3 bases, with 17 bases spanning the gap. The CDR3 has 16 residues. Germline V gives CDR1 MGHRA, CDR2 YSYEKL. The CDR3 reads CASSPYAQGSTDTQYF. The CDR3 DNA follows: TGCGCCAGCAGCCCATACGCCCAGGGCAGTACAGATACGCAGTATTTT.

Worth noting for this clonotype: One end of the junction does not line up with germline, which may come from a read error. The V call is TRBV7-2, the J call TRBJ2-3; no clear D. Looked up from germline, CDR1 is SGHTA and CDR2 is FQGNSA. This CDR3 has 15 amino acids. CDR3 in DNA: TGTGCCAGCAGATTAGTTGGGCCTAGCACAGATACGCAGTATTTT. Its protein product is CASRLVGPSTDTQYF.

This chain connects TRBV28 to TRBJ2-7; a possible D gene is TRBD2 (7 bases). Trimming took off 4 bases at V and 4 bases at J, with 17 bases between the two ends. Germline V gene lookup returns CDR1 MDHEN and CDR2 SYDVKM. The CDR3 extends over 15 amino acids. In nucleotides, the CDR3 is TGTGCCAGCAGTTCCGGGGGGCAGGGAATATACGAGCAGTACTTC. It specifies CASSSGGQGIYEQYF.

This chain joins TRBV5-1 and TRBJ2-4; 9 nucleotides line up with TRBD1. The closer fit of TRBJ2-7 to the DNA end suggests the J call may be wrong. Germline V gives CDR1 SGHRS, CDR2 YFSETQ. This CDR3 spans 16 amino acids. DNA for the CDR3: TGCGCCAGCAGCTCAGGAGGGACAGGGATCCCCTACGAGCAGTACTTC. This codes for CASSSGGTGIPYEQYF.

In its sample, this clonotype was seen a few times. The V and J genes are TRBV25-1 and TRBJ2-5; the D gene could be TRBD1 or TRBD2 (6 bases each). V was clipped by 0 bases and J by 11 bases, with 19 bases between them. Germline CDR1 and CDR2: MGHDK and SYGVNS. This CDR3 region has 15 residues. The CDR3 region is CASSEYRSGDNEQYF. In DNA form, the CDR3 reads TGTGCCAGCAGTGAATATAGATCGGGGGACAATGAGCAGTACTTC.

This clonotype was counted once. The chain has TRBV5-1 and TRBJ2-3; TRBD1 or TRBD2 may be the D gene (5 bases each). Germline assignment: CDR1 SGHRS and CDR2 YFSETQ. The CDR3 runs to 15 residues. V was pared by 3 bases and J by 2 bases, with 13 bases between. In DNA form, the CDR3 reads TGCGCCAGCAGCTCCGGGACGGGGACCACAGATACGCAGTATTTT. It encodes CASSSGTGTTDTQYF.

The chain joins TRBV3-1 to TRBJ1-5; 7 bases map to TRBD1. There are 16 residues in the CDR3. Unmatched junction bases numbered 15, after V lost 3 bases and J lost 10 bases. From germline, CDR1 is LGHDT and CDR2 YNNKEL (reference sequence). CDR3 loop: CASSQGQRPRLEPQHF. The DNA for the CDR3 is TGTGCCAGCAGCCAGGGACAGCGGCCTCGTCTAGAACCCCAGCATTTT.

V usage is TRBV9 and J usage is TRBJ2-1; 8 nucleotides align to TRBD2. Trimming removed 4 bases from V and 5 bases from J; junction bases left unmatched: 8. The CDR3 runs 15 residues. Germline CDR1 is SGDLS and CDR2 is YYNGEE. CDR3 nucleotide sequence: TGTGCCAGCAGCCCCCGTAGCGGGACCAACAATGAGCAGTTCTTC. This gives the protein CASSPRSGTNNEQFF.

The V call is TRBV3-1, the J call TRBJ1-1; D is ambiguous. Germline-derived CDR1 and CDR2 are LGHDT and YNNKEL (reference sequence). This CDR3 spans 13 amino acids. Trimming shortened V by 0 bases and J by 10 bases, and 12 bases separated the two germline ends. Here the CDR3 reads CASSQEWAQRAFF. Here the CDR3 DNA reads TGTGCCAGCAGCCAAGAATGGGCCCAACGAGCTTTCTTT. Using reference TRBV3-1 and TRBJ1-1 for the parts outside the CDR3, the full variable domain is DTAVSQTPKYLVTQMGNDKSIKCEQNLGHDTMYWYKQDSKKFLKIMFSYNNKELIINETVPNRFSPKSPDKAHLNLHINSLELGDSAVYFCASSQEWAQRAFFGQGTRLTVV.

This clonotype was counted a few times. The CDR3 loop is CSVEEGDGGYTF. The CDR3 DNA reads as TGCAGCGTTGAAGAAGGCGACGGTGGCTACACCTTC. V and J are TRBV29-1 and TRBJ1-2; no reliable D call. Looked up from germline, CDR1 is SQVTM and CDR2 is ANQGSEA. The V end lost 0 bases, the J end lost 7 bases, and 9 bases lay between the germline ends. CDR3 size: 12 residues.

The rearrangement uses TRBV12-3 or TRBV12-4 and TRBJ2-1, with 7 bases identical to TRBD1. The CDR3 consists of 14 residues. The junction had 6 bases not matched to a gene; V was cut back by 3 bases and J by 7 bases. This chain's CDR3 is CASSFVSGGNEQFF. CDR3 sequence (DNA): TGTGCCAGCAGTTTCGTCTCAGGGGGAAATGAGCAGTTCTTC.

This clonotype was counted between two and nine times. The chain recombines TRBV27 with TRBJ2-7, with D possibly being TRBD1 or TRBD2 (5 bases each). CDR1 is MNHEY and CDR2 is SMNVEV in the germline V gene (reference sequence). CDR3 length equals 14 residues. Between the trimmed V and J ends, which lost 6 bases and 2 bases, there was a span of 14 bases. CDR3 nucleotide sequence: TGTGCCAGCAGAGACCGGGACGGAACCTACGAGCAGTACTTC. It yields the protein CASRDRDGTYEQYF.

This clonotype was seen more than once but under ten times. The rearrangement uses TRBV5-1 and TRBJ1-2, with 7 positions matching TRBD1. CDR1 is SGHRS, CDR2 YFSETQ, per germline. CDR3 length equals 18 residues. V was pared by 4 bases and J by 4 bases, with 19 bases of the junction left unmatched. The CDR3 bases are TGCGCCAGCAGCCCGGGACAGCGATCGGCCATCTCCCCCTATGGCTACACCTTC. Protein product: CASSPGQRSAISPYGYTF.

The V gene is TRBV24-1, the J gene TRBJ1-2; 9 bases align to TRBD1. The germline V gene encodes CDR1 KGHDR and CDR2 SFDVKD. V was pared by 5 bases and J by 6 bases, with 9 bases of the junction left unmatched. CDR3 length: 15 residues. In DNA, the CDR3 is TGTGCCACCAGTGGCGTGGACAGGGGAGGTCATGGCTACACCTTC. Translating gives CATSGVDRGGHGYTF.

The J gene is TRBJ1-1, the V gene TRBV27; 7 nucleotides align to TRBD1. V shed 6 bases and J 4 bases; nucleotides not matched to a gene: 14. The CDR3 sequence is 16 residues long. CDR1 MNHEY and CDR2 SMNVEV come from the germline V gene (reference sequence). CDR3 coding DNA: TGTGCCAGCAGCCTCGACAGGGTAAGGTCGGGCACTGAAGCTTTCTTT. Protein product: CASSLDRVRSGTEAFF.

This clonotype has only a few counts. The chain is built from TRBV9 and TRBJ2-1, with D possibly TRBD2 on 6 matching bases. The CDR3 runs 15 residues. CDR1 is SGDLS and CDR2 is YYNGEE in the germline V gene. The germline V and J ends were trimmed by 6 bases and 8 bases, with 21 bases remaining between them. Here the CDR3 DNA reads TGTGCCAGCAATTATGGGCAGGGAGGTTGGGATGAGCAGTTCTTC. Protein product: CASNYGQGGWDEQFF.

The CDR3 spells CATSVDSSQETQYF. Written as DNA, the CDR3 is TGTGCCACCAGTGTGGACAGCTCCCAAGAGACCCAGTACTTC. The chain combines TRBV24-1 with TRBJ2-5; tentative D call: TRBD1 (6 bases). The germline V gene has CDR1 KGHDR and CDR2 SFDVKD. The V end lost 5 bases, the J end lost 1 base, and 10 bases lay between the germline ends. The CDR3 has 14 residues.

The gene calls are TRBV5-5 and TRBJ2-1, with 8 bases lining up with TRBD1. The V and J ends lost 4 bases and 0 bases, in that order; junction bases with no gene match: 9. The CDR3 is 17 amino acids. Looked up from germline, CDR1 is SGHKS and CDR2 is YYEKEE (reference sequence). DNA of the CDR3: TGTGCCAGCAGCCCGGATGGGGGACAGGCCTCCTACAATGAGCAGTTCTTC. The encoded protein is CASSPDGGQASYNEQFF.

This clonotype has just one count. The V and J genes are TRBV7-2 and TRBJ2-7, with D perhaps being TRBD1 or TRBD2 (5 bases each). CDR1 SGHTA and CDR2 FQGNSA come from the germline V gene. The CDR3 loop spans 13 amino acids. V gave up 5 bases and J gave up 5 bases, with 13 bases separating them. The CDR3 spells CASSVRDANEQYF. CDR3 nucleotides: TGTGCCAGCAGCGTCCGGGACGCTAACGAGCAGTACTTC. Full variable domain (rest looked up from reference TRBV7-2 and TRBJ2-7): GAGVSQSPSNKVTEKGKDVELRCDPISGHTALYWYRQSLGQGLEFLIYFQGNSAPDKSGLPSDRFSAERTGGSVSTLTIQRTQQEDSAVYLCASSVRDANEQYFGPGTRLTVT.

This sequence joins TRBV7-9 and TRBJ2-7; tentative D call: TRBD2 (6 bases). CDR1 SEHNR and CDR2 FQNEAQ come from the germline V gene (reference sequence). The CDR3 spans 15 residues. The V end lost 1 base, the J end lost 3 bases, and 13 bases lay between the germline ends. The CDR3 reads CASSLVSPSDYEQYF. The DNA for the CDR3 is TGTGCCAGCAGCTTAGTTTCGCCTAGCGACTACGAGCAGTACTTC.

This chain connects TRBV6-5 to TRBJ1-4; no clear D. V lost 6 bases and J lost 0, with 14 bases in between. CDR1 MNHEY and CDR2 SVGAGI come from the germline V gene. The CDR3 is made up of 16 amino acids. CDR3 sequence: CASRPAGVTTNEKLFF. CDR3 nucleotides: TGTGCCAGCAGGCCGGCCGGGGTCACAACTAATGAAAAACTGTTTTTT.

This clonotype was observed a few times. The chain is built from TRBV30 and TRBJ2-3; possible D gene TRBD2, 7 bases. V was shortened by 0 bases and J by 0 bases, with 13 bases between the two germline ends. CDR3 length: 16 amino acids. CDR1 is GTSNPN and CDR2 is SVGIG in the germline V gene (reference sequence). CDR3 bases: TGTGCCTGGAGTGTTTGGGGGGGGCCGAGCACAGATACGCAGTATTTT. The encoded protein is CAWSVWGGPSTDTQYF.

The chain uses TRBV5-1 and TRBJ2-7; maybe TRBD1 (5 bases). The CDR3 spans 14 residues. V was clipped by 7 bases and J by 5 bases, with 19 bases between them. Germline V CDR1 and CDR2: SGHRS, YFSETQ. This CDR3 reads CASPSGRADDEQYF. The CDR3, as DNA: TGCGCCAGCCCCTCGGGCAGGGCGGACGACGAGCAGTACTTC.

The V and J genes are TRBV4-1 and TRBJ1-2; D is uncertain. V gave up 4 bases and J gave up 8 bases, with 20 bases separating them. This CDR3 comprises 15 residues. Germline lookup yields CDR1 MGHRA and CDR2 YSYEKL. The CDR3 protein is CASSRRPMDREGYTF. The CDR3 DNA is TGCGCCAGCAGCCGGCGACCTATGGACCGGGAGGGCTACACCTTC.

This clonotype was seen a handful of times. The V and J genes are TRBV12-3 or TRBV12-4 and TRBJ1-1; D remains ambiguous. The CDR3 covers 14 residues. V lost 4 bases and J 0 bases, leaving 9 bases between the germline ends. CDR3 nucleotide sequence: TGTGCCAGCAGTTCCGCCCGGATGAACACTGAAGCTTTCTTT. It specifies CASSSARMNTEAFF.

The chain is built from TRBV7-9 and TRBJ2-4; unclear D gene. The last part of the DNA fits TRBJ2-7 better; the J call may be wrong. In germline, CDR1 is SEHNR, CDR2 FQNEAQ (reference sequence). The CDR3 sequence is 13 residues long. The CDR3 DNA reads TGTGCCAGCAGCTTACGGCCACCCTACGAGCAGTACTTC. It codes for CASSLRPPYEQYF.

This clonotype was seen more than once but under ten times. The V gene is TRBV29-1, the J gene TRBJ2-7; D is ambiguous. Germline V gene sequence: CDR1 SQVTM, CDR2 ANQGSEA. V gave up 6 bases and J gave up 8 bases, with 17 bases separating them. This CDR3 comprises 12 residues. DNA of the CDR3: TGCAGCGTCGGAGCGTCCCCTGAACAGCAGTACTTC. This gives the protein CSVGASPEQQYF.